Following are 3 T cell receptor beta chains from one sample sequenced in a study of T cell responses to AZD1222 COVID-19 vaccine. The assay was immunoSEQ multiplex PCR, and TCRdb's table has in-frame clones only and misses some. The table lists some 150,000 clones. Sequenced: peripheral blood. The receptors here all came from an adult in good health.

The chain recombines TRBV5-5 with TRBJ2-7; maybe TRBD1 (5 bases). The CDR3 sequence is 15 residues long. V gave up 0 bases and J gave up 5 bases, with 15 bases separating them. CDR1 is SGHKS and CDR2 is YYEKEE in the germline V gene (reference sequence). This CDR3 is CASSLVPGPGHEQYF. The CDR3 DNA reads as TGTGCCAGCAGCTTGGTCCCAGGGCCAGGCCACGAGCAGTACTTC.

J is TRBJ2-1 and V is TRBV11-1, with 13 bases aligning to TRBD2. Germline loops: CDR1 SGHAT, CDR2 FQDESV (reference sequence). V lost 0 bases, J lost 7 bases, and 3 bases stayed unmatched. The CDR3 extends over 16 amino acids. The CDR3 here is CASSLAGTSGVNEQFF. Here the CDR3 DNA reads TGTGCCAGCAGCTTAGCCGGGACTAGCGGGGTAAATGAGCAGTTCTTC.

The chain is built from TRBV10-3 and TRBJ1-5; maybe TRBD1 (6 bases). Trimming pared 2 bases from V and 0 bases from J, leaving 8 bases between. The CDR3 is 15 residues long. Germline V lookup: CDR1 ENHRY, CDR2 SYGVKD. The CDR3 sequence is CAISEQGLSNQPQHF. CDR3 bases: TGTGCCATCAGTGAGCAGGGGCTTAGCAATCAGCCCCAGCATTTT.